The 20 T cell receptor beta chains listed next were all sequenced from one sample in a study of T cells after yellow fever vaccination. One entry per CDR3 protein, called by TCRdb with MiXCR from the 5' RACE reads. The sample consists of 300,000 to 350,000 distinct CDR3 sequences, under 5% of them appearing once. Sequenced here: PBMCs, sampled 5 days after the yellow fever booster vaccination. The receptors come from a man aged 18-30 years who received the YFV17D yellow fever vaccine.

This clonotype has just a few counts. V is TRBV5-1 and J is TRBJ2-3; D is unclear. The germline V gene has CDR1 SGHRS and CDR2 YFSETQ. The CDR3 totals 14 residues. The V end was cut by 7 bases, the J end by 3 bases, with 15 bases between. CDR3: CASAPPARTDTQYF. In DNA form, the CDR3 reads TGCGCCAGCGCCCCCCCAGCCAGGACAGATACGCAGTATTTT.

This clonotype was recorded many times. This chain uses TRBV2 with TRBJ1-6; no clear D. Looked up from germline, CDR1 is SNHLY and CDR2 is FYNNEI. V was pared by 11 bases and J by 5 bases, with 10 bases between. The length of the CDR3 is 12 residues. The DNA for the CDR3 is TGTGCCGGTCAGACGGATAATTCACCCCTCCACTTT. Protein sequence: CAGQTDNSPLHF. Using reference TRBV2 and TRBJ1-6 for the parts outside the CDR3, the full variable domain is EPEVTQTPSHQVTQMGQEVILRCVPISNHLYFYWYRQILGQKVEFLVSFYNNEISEKSEIFDDQFSVERPDGSNFTLKIRSTKLEDSAMYFCAGQTDNSPLHFGNGTRLTVT.

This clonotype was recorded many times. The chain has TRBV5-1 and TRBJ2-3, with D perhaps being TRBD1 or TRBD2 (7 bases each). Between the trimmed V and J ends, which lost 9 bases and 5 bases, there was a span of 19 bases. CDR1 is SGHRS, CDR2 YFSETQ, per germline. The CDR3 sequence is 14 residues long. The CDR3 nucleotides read TGCGCCACCTCCCAGGGGGGGGGCGGAGATACGCAGTATTTT. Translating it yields CATSQGGGGDTQYF.

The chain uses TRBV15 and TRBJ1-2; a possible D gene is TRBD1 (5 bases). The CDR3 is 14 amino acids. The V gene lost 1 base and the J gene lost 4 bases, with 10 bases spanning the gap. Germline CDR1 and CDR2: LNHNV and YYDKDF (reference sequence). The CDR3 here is CATSRGTGFYGYTF. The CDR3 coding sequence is TGTGCCACCAGCAGAGGAACAGGATTCTATGGCTACACCTTC.

The CDR3: CASSYNRGQDSPLHF. CDR3 nucleotide sequence: TGTGCCAGCAGTTACAATAGGGGGCAGGACTCACCCCTCCACTTT. The V gene is TRBV6-5, the J gene TRBJ1-6, with TRBD1 identical over 7 bases. The germline CDR1 and CDR2 sequences are MNHEY and SVGAGI. V shed 2 bases and J 10 bases; nucleotides not matched to a gene: 8. This CDR3 comprises 15 residues.

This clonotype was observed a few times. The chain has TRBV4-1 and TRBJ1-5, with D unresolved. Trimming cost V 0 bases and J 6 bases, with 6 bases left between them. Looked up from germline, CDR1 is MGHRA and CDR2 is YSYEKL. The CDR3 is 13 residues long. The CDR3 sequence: CASSQEESQPQHF. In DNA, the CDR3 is TGCGCCAGCAGCCAAGAGGAGAGTCAGCCCCAGCATTTT.

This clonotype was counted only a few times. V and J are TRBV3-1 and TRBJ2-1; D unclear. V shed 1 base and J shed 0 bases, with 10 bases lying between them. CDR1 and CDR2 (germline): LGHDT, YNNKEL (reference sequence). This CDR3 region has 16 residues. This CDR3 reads CASSQGTPGSYNEQFF. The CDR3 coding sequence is TGTGCCAGCAGCCAAGGGACCCCCGGCTCCTACAATGAGCAGTTCTTC.

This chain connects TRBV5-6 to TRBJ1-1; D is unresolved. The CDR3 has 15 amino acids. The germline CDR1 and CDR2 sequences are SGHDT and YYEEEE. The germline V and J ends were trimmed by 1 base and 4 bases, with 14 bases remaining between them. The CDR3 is CASSLIPAGATEAFF. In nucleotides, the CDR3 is TGTGCCAGCAGCTTGATCCCGGCAGGAGCCACTGAAGCTTTCTTT. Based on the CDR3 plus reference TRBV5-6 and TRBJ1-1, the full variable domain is DAGVTQSPTHLIKTRGQQVTLRCSPKSGHDTVSWYQQALGQGPQFIFQYYEEEERQRGNFPDRFSGHQFPNYSSELNVNALLLGDSALYLCASSLIPAGATEAFFGQGTRLTVV.

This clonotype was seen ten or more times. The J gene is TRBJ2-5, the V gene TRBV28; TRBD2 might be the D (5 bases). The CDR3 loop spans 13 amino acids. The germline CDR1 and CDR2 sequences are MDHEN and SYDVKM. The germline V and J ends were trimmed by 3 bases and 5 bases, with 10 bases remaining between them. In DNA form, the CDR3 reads TGTGCCAGCAGTTTCCCTAGCCTGGAGACCCAGTACTTC. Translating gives CASSFPSLETQYF.

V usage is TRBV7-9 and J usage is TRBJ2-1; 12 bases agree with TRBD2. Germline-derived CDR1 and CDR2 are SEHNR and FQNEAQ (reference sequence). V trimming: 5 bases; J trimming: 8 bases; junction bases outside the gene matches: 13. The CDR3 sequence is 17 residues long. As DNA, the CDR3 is TGTGCCAGCAGCCCCAACTGGGCTAGCGGGGGGGCAGATGAGCAGTTCTTC. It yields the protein CASSPNWASGGADEQFF.

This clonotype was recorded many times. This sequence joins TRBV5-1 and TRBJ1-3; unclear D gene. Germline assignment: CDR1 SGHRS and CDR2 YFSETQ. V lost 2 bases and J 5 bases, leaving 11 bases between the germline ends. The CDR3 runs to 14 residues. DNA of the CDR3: TGCGCCAGCAGCTTATTCGGTTGGAGAAACACCATATATTTT. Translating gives CASSLFGWRNTIYF. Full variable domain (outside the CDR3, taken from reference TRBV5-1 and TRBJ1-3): KAGVTQTPRYLIKTRGQQVTLSCSPISGHRSVSWYQQTPGQGLQFLFEYFSETQRNKGNFPGRFSGRQFSNSRSEMNVSTLELGDSALYLCASSLFGWRNTIYFGEGSWLTVV.

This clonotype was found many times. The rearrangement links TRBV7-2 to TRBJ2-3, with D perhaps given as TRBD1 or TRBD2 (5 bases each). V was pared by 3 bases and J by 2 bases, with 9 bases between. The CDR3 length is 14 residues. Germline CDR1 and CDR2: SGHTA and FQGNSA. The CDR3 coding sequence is TGTGCCAGCAGCTTCCGAGGGGACACAGATACGCAGTATTTT. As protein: CASSFRGDTDTQYF. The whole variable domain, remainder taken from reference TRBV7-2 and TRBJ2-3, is GAGVSQSPSNKVTEKGKDVELRCDPISGHTALYWYRQSLGQGLEFLIYFQGNSAPDKSGLPSDRFSAERTGGSVSTLTIQRTQQEDSAVYLCASSFRGDTDTQYFGPGTRLTVL.

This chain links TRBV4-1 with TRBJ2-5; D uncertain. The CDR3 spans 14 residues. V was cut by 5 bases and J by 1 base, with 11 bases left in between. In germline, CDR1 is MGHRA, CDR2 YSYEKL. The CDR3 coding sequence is TGCGCCAGCAGCGTCCGATCTATCCAAGAGACCCAGTACTTC. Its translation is CASSVRSIQETQYF.

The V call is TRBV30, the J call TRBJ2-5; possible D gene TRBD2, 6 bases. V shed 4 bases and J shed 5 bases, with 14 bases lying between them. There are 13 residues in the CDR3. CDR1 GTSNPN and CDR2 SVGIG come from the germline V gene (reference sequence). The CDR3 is CAWTPFGRETQYF. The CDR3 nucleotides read TGTGCCTGGACCCCTTTTGGGAGGGAGACCCAGTACTTC.

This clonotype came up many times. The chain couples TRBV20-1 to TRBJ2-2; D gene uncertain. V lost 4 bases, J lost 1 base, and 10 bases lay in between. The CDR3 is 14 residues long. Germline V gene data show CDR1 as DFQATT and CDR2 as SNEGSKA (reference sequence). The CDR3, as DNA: TGCAGTGCTAATCGGCGACTGAACACCGGGGAGCTGTTTTTT. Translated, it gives CSANRRLNTGELFF.

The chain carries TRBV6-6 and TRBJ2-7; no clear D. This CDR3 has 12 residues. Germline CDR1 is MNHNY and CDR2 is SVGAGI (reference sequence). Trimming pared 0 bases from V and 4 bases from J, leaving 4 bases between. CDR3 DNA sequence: TGTGCCAGCAGTTACTCGGAGTACGAGCAGTACTTC. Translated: CASSYSEYEQYF.

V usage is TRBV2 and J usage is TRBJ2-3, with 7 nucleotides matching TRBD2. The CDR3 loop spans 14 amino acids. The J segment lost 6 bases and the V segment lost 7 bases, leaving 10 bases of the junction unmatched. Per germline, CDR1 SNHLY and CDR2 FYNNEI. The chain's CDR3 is CASKLLADSDTQYF. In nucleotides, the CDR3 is TGTGCCAGCAAGCTCCTAGCGGACTCCGATACGCAGTATTTT.

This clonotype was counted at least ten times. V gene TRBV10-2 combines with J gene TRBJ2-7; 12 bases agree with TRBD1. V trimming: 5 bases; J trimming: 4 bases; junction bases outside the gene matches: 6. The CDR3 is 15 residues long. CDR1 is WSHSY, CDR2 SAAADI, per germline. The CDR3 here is CASSSGTGGRYEQYF. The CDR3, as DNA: TGCGCCAGCAGTTCGGGGACAGGGGGCCGATACGAGCAGTACTTC.

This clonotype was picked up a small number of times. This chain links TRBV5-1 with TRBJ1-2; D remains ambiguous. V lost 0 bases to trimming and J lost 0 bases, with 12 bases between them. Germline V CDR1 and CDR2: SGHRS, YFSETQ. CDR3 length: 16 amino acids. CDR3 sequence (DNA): TGCGCCAGCAGCTTGGTCCTAGGATCAGCTAACTATGGCTACACCTTC. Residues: CASSLVLGSANYGYTF.

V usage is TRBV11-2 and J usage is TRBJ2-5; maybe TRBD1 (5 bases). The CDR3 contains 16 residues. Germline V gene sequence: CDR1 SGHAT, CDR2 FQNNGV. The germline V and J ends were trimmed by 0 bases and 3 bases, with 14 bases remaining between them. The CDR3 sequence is CASSLDRGRVEETQYF. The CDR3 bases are TGTGCCAGCAGCTTAGACCGCGGCAGGGTAGAAGAGACCCAGTACTTC.